The rows below give T cell receptor beta chains drawn from one sample of a study of shared clonotypes between healthy human individuals. Measured with immunoSEQ multiplex PCR; TCRdb has only the in-frame clones, and not every one. The table records some 2.1 million clones, roughly 95% of them present only once. Sequencing input: naive CD8+ T cells sorted from blood. The receptors stem from a man aged 18 to 29 in good health. CDR3s include the opening cysteine and the closing phenylalanine or tryptophan. The D gene is left open where the match is weak. A clone size is listed for some rows: how often the clone was seen (once, few, many), or a class if it is expanded.

j_call	clone_size	d_call	v_call	cdr3_aa	cdr3_nt
TRBJ2-3	.	.	TRBV4-3	CASSQAGLGGEEDTQYF	TGCGCCAGCAGCCAAGCCGGGTTGGGGGGAGAAGAAGATACGCAGTATTTT
TRBJ2-2	.	TRBD2	TRBV7-2	CASSVLAGGPTGELFF	TGTGCCAGCAGCGTACTAGCGGGAGGACCCACCGGGGAGCTGTTTTTT
TRBJ1-2	.	.	TRBV7-9	CASSLDQGRGTYGYTF	TGTGCCAGCAGCTTAGATCAGGGTCGGGGGACCTATGGCTACACCTTC
TRBJ2-2	.	TRBD1	TRBV5-4	CASSQEGTGNTGELFF	TGTGCCAGCTCCCAGGAAGGGACAGGTAACACCGGGGAGCTGTTTTTT
TRBJ1-5	.	TRBD1	TRBV27	CASWDRHSNQPQHF	TGTGCCAGCTGGGACAGACATAGCAATCAGCCCCAGCATTTT
TRBJ2-2	.	.	TRBV28	CASSLQGWTGELFF	TGTGCCAGCAGTTTACAGGGCTGGACCGGGGAGCTGTTTTTT
TRBJ2-7	few	TRBD1	TRBV4-3	CASSKETGGFYEQYF	TGCGCCAGCAGCAAGGAGACAGGGGGTTTCTACGAGCAGTACTTC
TRBJ2-2	.	.	TRBV7-8	CASSLLTGVGTGELFF	TGTGCCAGCAGCTTACTCACCGGGGTGGGGACCGGGGAGCTGTTTTTT
TRBJ2-5	.	TRBD1	TRBV10-2	CASSETGEQETQYF	TGCGCCAGCAGTGAGACAGGGGAACAAGAGACCCAGTACTTC
TRBJ2-3	.	TRBD2	TRBV4-3	CASSLLTSGDPSDTDTQYF	TGCGCCAGCAGCCTCTTGACTAGCGGTGATCCGAGCGACACAGATACGCAGTATTTT
TRBJ2-1	.	.	TRBV4-3	CASSQDGSPTYNEQFF	TGCGCCAGCAGCCAAGACGGGAGTCCAACCTACAATGAGCAGTTCTTC
TRBJ2-7	once	.	TRBV9	CASSVAPVDYEQYF	TGTGCCAGCAGCGTAGCTCCGGTAGACTACGAGCAGTACTTC
TRBJ2-3	.	TRBD1	TRBV4-3	CASSQDGTGNTDTQYF	TGCGCCAGCAGCCAAGACGGGACAGGGAACACAGATACGCAGTATTTT
TRBJ2-5	.	.	TRBV25-1	CASSLVETQYF	TGTGCCAGCAGTCTAGTCGAGACCCAGTACTTC
TRBJ1-2	once	.	TRBV4-1	CASSQDPPGTYGYTF	TGCGCCAGCAGCCAAGATCCCCCAGGGACCTATGGCTACACCTTC
TRBJ1-4	.	.	TRBV4-1	CASSQRTASNEKLFF	TGCGCCAGCAGCCAGAGGACAGCGAGCAATGAAAAACTGTTTTTT
TRBJ2-3	.	.	TRBV9	CASNLGTTDTQYF	TGTGCCAGCAACCTCGGAACTACAGATACGCAGTATTTT
TRBJ2-2	.	.	TRBV7-6	CASSLEAGLTGELFF	TGTGCCAGCAGCTTAGAGGCAGGACTAACCGGGGAGCTGTTTTTT
TRBJ2-7	.	.	TRBV2	CASTRPNTYEQYF	TGTGCCAGCACCAGGCCTAACACCTACGAGCAGTACTTC
TRBJ2-2	.	.	TRBV4-1	CASSQATGNTGELFF	TGCGCCAGCAGCCAAGCGACGGGAAACACCGGGGAGCTGTTTTTT
TRBJ1-5	.	.	TRBV27	CASSLGKRQPQHF	TGTGCCAGCAGTTTGGGGAAACGGCAGCCCCAGCATTTT
TRBJ2-5	.	.	TRBV11-2	CASSYAVGDLQETQYF	TGTGCCAGCAGCTACGCCGTGGGGGACCTCCAAGAGACCCAGTACTTC
TRBJ2-1	.	TRBD2	TRBV9	CASSGIAGVQQFF	TGTGCCAGCAGCGGAATCGCGGGAGTCCAACAGTTCTTC